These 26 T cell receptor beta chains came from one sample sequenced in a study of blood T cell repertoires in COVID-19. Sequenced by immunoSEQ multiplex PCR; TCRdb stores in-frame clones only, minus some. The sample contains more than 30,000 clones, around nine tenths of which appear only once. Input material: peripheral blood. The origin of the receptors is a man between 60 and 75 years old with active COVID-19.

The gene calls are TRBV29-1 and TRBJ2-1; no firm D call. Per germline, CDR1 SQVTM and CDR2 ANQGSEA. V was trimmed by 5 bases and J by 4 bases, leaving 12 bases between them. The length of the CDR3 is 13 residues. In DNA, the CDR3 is TGCAGCGTTTGCCCCCAACAATACAATGAGCAGTTCTTC. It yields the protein CSVCPQQYNEQFF.

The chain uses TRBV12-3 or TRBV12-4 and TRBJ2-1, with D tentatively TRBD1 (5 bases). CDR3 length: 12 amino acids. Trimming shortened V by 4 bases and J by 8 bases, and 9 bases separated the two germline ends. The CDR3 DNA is TGTGCCAGCAGTTCAAGCAGGGATGAGCAGTTCTTC. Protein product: CASSSSRDEQFF.

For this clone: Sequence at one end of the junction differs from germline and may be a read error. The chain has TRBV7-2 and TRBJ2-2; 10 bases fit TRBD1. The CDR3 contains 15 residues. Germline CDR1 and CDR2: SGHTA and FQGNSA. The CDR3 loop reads CASSIAGQGTGELFF. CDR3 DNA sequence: TGTGCCAGCAGCATAGCGGGACAGGGGACCGGGGAGCTGTTTTTT.

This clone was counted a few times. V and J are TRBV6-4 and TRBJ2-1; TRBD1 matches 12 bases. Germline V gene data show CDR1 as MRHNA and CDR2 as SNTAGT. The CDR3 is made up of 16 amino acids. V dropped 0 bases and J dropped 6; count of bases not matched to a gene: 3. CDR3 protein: CASSDSGQGAANEQFF. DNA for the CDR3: TGTGCCAGCAGTGACTCGGGACAGGGGGCGGCCAATGAGCAGTTCTTC.

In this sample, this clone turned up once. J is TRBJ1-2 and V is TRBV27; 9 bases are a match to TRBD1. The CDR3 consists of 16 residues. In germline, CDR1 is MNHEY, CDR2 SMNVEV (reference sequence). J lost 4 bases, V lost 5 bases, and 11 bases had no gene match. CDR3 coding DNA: TGTGCCAGCAGTCCTAGGGGGGACAGGGCCGCCTATGGCTACACCTTC. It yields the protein CASSPRGDRAAYGYTF.

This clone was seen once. CDR3 sequence reads: CASTTWSSQETQYF. DNA for the CDR3: TGTGCCAGCACCACATGGAGTTCGCAAGAGACCCAGTACTTC. The V and J genes are TRBV5-6 and TRBJ2-5; D is ambiguous. V dropped 6 bases and J dropped 2 bases, with 14 bases sitting between them. The germline CDR1 and CDR2 sequences are SGHDT and YYEEEE. The CDR3 runs to 14 residues.

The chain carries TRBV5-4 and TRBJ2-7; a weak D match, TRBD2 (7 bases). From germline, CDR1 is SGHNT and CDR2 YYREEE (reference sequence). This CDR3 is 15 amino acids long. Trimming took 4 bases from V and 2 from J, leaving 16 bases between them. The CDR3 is CASSLGGGVAYEQYF. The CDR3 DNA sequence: TGTGCCAGCAGCCTGGGAGGGGGAGTTGCCTACGAGCAGTACTTC.

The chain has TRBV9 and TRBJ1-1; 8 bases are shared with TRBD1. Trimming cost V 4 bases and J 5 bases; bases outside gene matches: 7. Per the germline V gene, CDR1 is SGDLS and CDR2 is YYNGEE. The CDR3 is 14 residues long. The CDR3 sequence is CASSTKTGETEAFF. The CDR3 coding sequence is TGTGCCAGCAGCACCAAGACAGGGGAGACTGAAGCTTTCTTT.

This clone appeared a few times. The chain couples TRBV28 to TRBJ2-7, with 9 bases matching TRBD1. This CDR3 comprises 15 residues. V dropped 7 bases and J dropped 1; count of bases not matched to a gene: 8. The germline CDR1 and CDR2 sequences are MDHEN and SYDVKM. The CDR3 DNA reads TGTGCCAGCAAACCACCCGACAGGGGGTCCTACGAGCAGTACTTC. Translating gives CASKPPDRGSYEQYF.

CDR3 nucleotides: TGCGCCAGCAGTCAATTCCACCCCGAGACCCGAGACAGGTACACAGATACGCAGTATTTT. Protein: CASSQFHPETRDRYTDTQYF. The genes are TRBV23-1 and TRBJ2-3; D is perhaps TRBD1 (6 bases). TRBV23-1 is classed as an ORF, of uncertain function. Trimming stripped 1 base from V and 2 bases from J, with 25 bases between. CDR3 length equals 20 residues.

The CDR3 region is CARSFTGCPYYNEQFF. The CDR3 nucleotides read TGTGCCAGAAGCTTCACAGGGTGTCCTTACTACAATGAGCAGTTCTTC. The chain joins TRBV5-3 to TRBJ2-1; D is possibly TRBD1 (6 bases). TRBV5-3 falls under the ORF class, with uncertain function. This CDR3 spans 16 amino acids. V was clipped by 2 bases and J by 3 bases, with 15 bases between them.

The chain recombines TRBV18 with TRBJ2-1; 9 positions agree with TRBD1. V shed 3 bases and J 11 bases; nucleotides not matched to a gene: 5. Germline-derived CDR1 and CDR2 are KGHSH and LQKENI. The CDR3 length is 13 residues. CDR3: CASSPGQGWQQFF. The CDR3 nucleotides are TGTGCCAGCTCACCGGGACAGGGTTGGCAGCAGTTCTTC.

The CDR3: CASSLSPSGGSYNEQFF. CDR3 in DNA: TGTGCCAGCAGCTTGTCCCCTAGCGGAGGCTCCTACAATGAGCAGTTCTTC. The chain has TRBV5-6 and TRBJ2-1, with TRBD2 matching 7 bases. Per the germline V gene, CDR1 is SGHDT and CDR2 is YYEEEE. This CDR3 is built from 17 residues. V trimming: 1 base; J trimming: 0 bases; junction bases outside the gene matches: 7. The full variable domain, its missing parts supplied by reference TRBV5-6 and TRBJ2-1, is DAGVTQSPTHLIKTRGQQVTLRCSPKSGHDTVSWYQQALGQGPQFIFQYYEEEERQRGNFPDRFSGHQFPNYSSELNVNALLLGDSALYLCASSLSPSGGSYNEQFFGPGTRLTVL.

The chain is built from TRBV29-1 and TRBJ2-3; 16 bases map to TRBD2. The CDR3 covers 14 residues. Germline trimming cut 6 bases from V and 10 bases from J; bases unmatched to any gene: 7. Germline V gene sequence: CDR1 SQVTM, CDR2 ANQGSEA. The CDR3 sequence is CSVKQGLAGGAQYF. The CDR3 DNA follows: TGCAGCGTGAAGCAGGGACTAGCGGGAGGGGCGCAGTATTTT.

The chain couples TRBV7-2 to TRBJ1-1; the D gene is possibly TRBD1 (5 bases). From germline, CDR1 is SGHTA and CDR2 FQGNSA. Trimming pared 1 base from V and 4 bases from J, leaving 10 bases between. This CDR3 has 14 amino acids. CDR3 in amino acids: CASSLGRVGTEAFF. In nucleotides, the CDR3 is TGTGCCAGCAGCTTAGGCAGGGTGGGCACTGAAGCTTTCTTT.

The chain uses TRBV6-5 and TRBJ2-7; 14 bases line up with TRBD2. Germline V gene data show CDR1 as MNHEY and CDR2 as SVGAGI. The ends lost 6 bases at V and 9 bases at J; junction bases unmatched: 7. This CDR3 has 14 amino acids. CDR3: CASRPGLAGASQYF. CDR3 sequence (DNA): TGTGCCAGCAGACCGGGACTAGCGGGAGCGTCGCAGTACTTC.

The CDR3 DNA reads as TGCAGTGCTAAGACAGGGAGAGGCTACACCTTC. This sequence encodes CSAKTGRGYTF. V usage is TRBV20-1 and J usage is TRBJ1-2; TRBD1 aligns across 7 bases. Germline V lookup: CDR1 DFQATT, CDR2 SNEGSKA (reference sequence). J gave up 8 bases and V 4 bases, and 4 bases lay outside the gene matches. The CDR3 spans 11 residues.

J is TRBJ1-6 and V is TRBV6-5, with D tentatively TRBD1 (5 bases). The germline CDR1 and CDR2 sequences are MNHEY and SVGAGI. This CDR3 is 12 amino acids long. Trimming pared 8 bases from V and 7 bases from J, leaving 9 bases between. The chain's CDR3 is CASQSGNSPLHF. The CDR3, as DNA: TGTGCCAGCCAGTCAGGGAATTCACCCCTCCACTTT.

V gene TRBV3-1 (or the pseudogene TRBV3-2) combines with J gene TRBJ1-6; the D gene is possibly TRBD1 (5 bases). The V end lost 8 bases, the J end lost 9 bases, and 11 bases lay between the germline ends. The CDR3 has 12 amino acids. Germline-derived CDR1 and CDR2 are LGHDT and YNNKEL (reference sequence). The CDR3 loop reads CASQGGTSPLHF. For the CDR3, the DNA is TGTGCCAGCCAGGGAGGTACTTCACCCCTCCACTTT.

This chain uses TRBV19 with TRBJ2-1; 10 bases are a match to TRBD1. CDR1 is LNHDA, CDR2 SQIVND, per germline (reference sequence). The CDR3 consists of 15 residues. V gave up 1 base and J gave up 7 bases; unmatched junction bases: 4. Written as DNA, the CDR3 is TGTGCCAGTAGTATAGGACAGGGGGCGTTAAATGAGCAGTTCTTC. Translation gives CASSIGQGALNEQFF.

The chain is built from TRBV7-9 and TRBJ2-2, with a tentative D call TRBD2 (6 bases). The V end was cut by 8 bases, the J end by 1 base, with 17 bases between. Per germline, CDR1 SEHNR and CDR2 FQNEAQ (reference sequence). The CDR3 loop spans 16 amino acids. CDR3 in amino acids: CASLYGGVRNTGELFF. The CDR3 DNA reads TGTGCCAGCCTATACGGGGGAGTGAGGAACACCGGGGAGCTGTTTTTT. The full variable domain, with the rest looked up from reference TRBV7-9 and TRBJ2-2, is DTGVSQNPRHKITKRGQNVTFRCDPISEHNRLYWYRQTLGQGPEFLTYFQNEAQLEKSRLLSDRFSAERPKGSFSTLEIQRTEQGDSAMYLCASLYGGVRNTGELFFGEGSRLTVL.

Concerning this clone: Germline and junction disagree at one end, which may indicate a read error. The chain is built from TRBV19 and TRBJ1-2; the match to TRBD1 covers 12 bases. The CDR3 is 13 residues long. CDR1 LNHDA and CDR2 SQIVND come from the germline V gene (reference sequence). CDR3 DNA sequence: TGTGCCAGTAGTGAACCGGGACAGGGGGCGATAGACTTC. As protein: CASSEPGQGAIDF.

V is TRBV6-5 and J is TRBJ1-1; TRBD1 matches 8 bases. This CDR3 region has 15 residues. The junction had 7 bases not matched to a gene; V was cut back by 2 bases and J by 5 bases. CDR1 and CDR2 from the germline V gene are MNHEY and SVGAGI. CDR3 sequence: CASSYGDRSITEAFF. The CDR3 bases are TGTGCCAGCAGTTACGGGGACAGGTCGATTACTGAAGCTTTCTTT.

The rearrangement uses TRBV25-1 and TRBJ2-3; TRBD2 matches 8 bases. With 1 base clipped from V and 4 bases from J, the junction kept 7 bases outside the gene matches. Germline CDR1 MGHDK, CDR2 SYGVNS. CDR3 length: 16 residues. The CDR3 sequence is CASSEFRSGRSDTQYF. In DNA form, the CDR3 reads TGTGCCAGCAGTGAATTCAGGAGCGGGAGATCAGATACGCAGTATTTT.

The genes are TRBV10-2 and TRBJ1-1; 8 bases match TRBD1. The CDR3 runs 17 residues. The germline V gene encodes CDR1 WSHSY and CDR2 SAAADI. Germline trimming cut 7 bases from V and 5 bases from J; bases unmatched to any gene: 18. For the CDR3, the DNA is TGCGCCAGCACCGGAGCCAGACAGGGGTCTAGGGATACTGAAGCTTTCTTT. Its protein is CASTGARQGSRDTEAFF.

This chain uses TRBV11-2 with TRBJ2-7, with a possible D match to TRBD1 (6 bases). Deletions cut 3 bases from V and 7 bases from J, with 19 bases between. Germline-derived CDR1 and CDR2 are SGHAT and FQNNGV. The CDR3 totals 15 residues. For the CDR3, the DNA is TGTGCCAGCAGCTTCACAGGGAAGGGGGAGTGGGAGCAGTACTTC. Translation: CASSFTGKGEWEQYF.